This T cell receptor (beta chain) was retrieved from a study of CD8 T cells in ankylosing spondylitis. The study, taken as a whole, reports: Prior work had noted some motif variants in reactive arthritis blood and synovial fluid. Disease-linked clones had a CD8+ phenotype and relatively low frequency in peripheral blood.

The CDR3 contains 11 residues. V lost 5 bases and J lost 11; bases outside the gene matches: 2. Quantitative 5'-RACE with molecular barcodes was used to make the TCR beta libraries. MiXCR, run by TCRdb on the 5' RACE reads, gives a single entry per CDR3 protein. Of more than 200,000 distinct CDR3 sequences in the sample, roughly a quarter are singletons; the top ten hold over 0.55%. This clonotype was seen many times. Its target is unknown. V is TRBV12-3 or TRBV12-4 and J is TRBJ1-5, with 8 positions matching TRBD1. The sequencing input was blood, either unsorted or a sorted T cell fraction (not recorded which). This clonotype was obtained from a male donor with ankylosing spondylitis or in good health (not recorded which). The CDR3: CASSRDRTQHF. The CDR3 DNA is TGTGCCAGCAGTCGGGACAGGACCCAGCATTTT.